This entry lists 27 T cell receptor beta chains sequenced from one sample in a study of blood T cell repertoires in COVID-19. The table came from immunoSEQ multiplex PCR; TCRdb's copy has only in-frame clones and leaves some out. The table shows approximately 81,000 clones, with roughly 82% occurring only once. Sequencing was performed on peripheral blood. The source is a human donor in a cohort sampled during active COVID-19.

CDR3 in amino acids: CASSKQATDTQYF. As DNA, the CDR3 is TGTGCCAGCAGCAAACAGGCCACAGATACGCAGTATTTT. This chain connects TRBV7-2 to TRBJ2-3, with a weak D call TRBD1 (5 bases). V gave up 5 bases and J gave up 2 bases, with 8 bases separating them. CDR3 size: 13 residues. CDR1 and CDR2 from the germline V gene are SGHTA and FQGNSA.

The chain recombines TRBV11-2 with TRBJ1-1; D may be TRBD1 (5 bases). The germline V and J ends were trimmed by 2 bases and 4 bases, with 8 bases remaining between them. The CDR3 runs 13 residues. Germline CDR1 is SGHAT and CDR2 is FQNNGV. Here the CDR3 reads CASSLKGLTEAFF. The CDR3 region has the DNA TGTGCCAGCAGCTTAAAGGGGCTCACTGAAGCTTTCTTT.

This clone was picked up one time. V usage is TRBV5-1 and J usage is TRBJ2-5; 7 nucleotides align to TRBD2. The CDR3 contains 16 residues. Germline V lookup: CDR1 SGHRS, CDR2 YFSETQ. The trim removed 0 bases at V and 3 bases at J, leaving 8 bases unmatched. CDR3 amino acids: CASSLVTQAGKETQYF. DNA for the CDR3: TGCGCCAGCAGCTTGGTAACCCAAGCGGGGAAAGAGACCCAGTACTTC.

The rearrangement uses TRBV12-3 or TRBV12-4 and TRBJ2-1, with 7 bases lining up with TRBD1. The CDR3 spans 13 residues. The V segment lost 5 bases and the J segment 9 bases; nucleotides outside the gene matches: 7. The CDR3 sequence: CASSHSDRREQFF. The DNA of the CDR3 is TGTGCCAGCAGTCACTCGGACAGGCGTGAGCAGTTCTTC.

The rearrangement uses TRBV2 and TRBJ1-1, with D uncertain. V was pared by 10 bases and J by 4 bases, with 10 bases between. This CDR3 has 11 amino acids. Germline CDR1 SNHLY, CDR2 FYNNEI. The CDR3 nucleotides are TGTGCCAACGAACTTTTCACTGAAGCTTTCTTT. It specifies CANELFTEAFF.

This clone showed up just a few times. The genes are TRBV6-5 and TRBJ1-4, with D perhaps matching TRBD1 (6 bases). The length of the CDR3 is 14 residues. Germline V lookup: CDR1 MNHEY, CDR2 SVGAGI. Trimming removed 7 bases from V and 7 bases from J, with 16 bases in between. Here the CDR3 DNA reads TGTGCCAGCAACAAACAGGGCAGAGCTGAAAAACTGTTTTTT. Encoded protein: CASNKQGRAEKLFF.

The CDR3 loop is CASSLIRGRDGYTF. DNA for the CDR3: TGTGCCAGCAGCTTAATCAGGGGACGGGATGGCTACACCTTC. V gene TRBV11-2 combines with J gene TRBJ1-2, with D possibly TRBD1 on 6 matching bases. The CDR3 has 14 amino acids. V was pared by 2 bases and J by 6 bases, with 13 bases between. The germline CDR1 and CDR2 sequences are SGHAT and FQNNGV.

This chain links TRBV2 with TRBJ2-7; TRBD1 is a possible D gene (5 bases). Germline V gene lookup returns CDR1 SNHLY and CDR2 FYNNEI. The germline V and J ends were trimmed by 7 bases and 2 bases, with 15 bases remaining between them. This CDR3 has 14 residues. CDR3 amino acids: CASTVGQGTYEQYF. CDR3 nucleotides: TGTGCCAGCACTGTTGGGCAGGGAACCTACGAGCAGTACTTC.

There are a few counts of this clone. The same CDR3 also results from other DNA sequences found in this sample. This chain uses TRBV5-1 with TRBJ1-5; D unresolved. The germline CDR1 and CDR2 sequences are SGHRS and YFSETQ. CDR3 length: 15 amino acids. V was pared by 0 bases and J by 0 bases, with 7 bases between. In nucleotides, the CDR3 is TGCGCCAGCAGCTTGGACGGGTATAGCAATCAGCCCCAGCATTTT. Translating gives CASSLDGYSNQPQHF.

This clone was counted a single time. V and J are TRBV7-9 and TRBJ2-3; the D is unclear. Germline V gene data show CDR1 as SEHNR and CDR2 as FQNEAQ (reference sequence). The CDR3 consists of 14 residues. The germline V and J ends were trimmed by 3 bases and 0 bases, with 7 bases remaining between them. The CDR3 nucleotides are TGTGCCAGCAGCTTCATCAGTAGCACAGATACGCAGTATTTT. Encoded protein: CASSFISSTDTQYF.

Concerning this clone itself: An end of the junction does not agree with germline; a read error may underlie this. This chain joins TRBV11-2 and TRBJ2-4; 8 positions agree with TRBD1. The CDR3 loop spans 16 amino acids. The germline V gene has CDR1 SGHAT and CDR2 FQNNGV. The CDR3 loop reads CANSATGGVTKNIQYF. The CDR3 DNA reads TGTGCCAACAGCGCAACAGGGGGTGTGACCAAAAACATTCAGTACTTC.

This clone came up once. The CDR3 region is CASSQDSGSNTEAFF. As DNA, the CDR3 is TGCGCCAGCAGCCAAGATTCTGGGAGTAACACTGAAGCTTTCTTT. The chain is built from TRBV4-1 and TRBJ1-1; unclear D gene. V gave up 0 bases and J gave up 2 bases, with 10 bases separating them. CDR3 length: 15 residues. Germline loops: CDR1 MGHRA, CDR2 YSYEKL.

The rearrangement uses TRBV5-5 and TRBJ1-5; 7 bases are a match to TRBD1. Unmatched junction bases numbered 5, after V lost 2 bases and J lost 3 bases. The CDR3 loop spans 15 amino acids. Germline CDR1 SGHKS, CDR2 YYEKEE (reference sequence). In DNA, the CDR3 is TGTGCCAGCAGCTTTATGGACAGGACCAATCAGCCCCAGCATTTT. Residues: CASSFMDRTNQPQHF.

The rearrangement joins TRBV7-2 to TRBJ1-2; unclear D gene. In germline, CDR1 is SGHTA, CDR2 FQGNSA. Trimming took off 4 bases at V and 3 bases at J, with 12 bases between the two ends. The CDR3 sequence is 14 residues long. The chain's CDR3 is CASSYKWQYYGYTF. DNA of the CDR3: TGTGCCAGCAGCTATAAGTGGCAATACTATGGCTACACCTTC.

This chain uses TRBV5-1 with TRBJ1-6; D might be TRBD1 (6 bases). CDR1 and CDR2 (germline): SGHRS, YFSETQ. Trimming shortened V by 1 base and J by 5 bases, and 10 bases separated the two germline ends. This CDR3 has 15 residues. CDR3 nucleotides: TGCGCCAGCAGCTTGCCAGGGGACAATAATTCACCCCTCCACTTT. As protein: CASSLPGDNNSPLHF.

V usage is TRBV12-3 or TRBV12-4 and J usage is TRBJ1-2, with D uncertain. V was pared by 5 bases and J by 6 bases, with 13 bases between. CDR3 length equals 13 residues. CDR3 nucleotide sequence: TGTGCCAGCAGTCCCCGACTTTCCGATGGCTACACCTTC. Translating it yields CASSPRLSDGYTF.

This chain uses TRBV6-2 or TRBV6-3 with TRBJ1-2; perhaps TRBD1 as D (6 bases). V was cut by 4 bases and J by 4 bases, with 16 bases left in between. CDR1 is MNHEY and CDR2 is SVGEGT in the germline V gene. The length of the CDR3 is 15 residues. CDR3 in amino acids: CASSSTSGTFYGYTF. CDR3 coding DNA: TGTGCCAGCAGTTCGACCTCCGGGACATTCTATGGCTACACCTTC.

The chain combines TRBV19 with TRBJ2-1; D may be TRBD2 (6 bases). V was trimmed by 4 bases and J by 4 bases, leaving 14 bases between them. The CDR3 contains 15 residues. The germline V gene encodes CDR1 LNHDA and CDR2 SQIVND (reference sequence). The CDR3 sequence: CASSRSGGEYNEQFF. In DNA form, the CDR3 reads TGTGCCAGTAGTAGGTCTGGCGGGGAGTACAATGAGCAGTTCTTC.

In its sample, this clone was seen a few times. Written as DNA, the CDR3 is TGTGCCAGCAGCCCCCGCGGAGCGGGGGTTATCTACGAGCAGTACTTC. It specifies CASSPRGAGVIYEQYF. J is TRBJ2-7 and V is TRBV9; TRBD2 agrees at 8 bases. The V gene's germline CDR1 is SGDLS and CDR2 YYNGEE. The junction had 12 bases not matched to a gene; V was cut back by 4 bases and J by 3 bases. There are 16 residues in the CDR3.

The genes are TRBV7-2 and TRBJ2-7; the match to TRBD2 covers 9 bases. The CDR3 loop spans 15 amino acids. In germline, CDR1 is SGHTA, CDR2 FQGNSA. The J segment lost 7 bases and the V segment lost 1 base, leaving 8 bases of the junction unmatched. The CDR3 DNA sequence: TGTGCCAGCAGCTTAGGCTGGCGGGGGGGTCAAGAGCAGTACTTC. Translating gives CASSLGWRGGQEQYF.

The chain carries TRBV3-1 (or the pseudogene TRBV3-2) and TRBJ2-7; 8 nucleotides line up with TRBD1. The CDR3 length is 13 residues. The germline CDR1 and CDR2 sequences are LGHDT and YNNKEL (reference sequence). V trimming: 8 bases; J trimming: 2 bases; junction bases outside the gene matches: 5. The CDR3 loop is CASGLTGAYEQYF. CDR3 in DNA: TGTGCCAGCGGGCTGACAGGGGCCTACGAGCAGTACTTC.

This sequence joins TRBV5-6 and TRBJ2-7; 8 bases map to TRBD1. V lost 8 bases, J lost 4 bases, and 11 bases stayed unmatched. This CDR3 has 14 residues. Germline V CDR1 and CDR2: SGHDT, YYEEEE. CDR3 sequence reads: CASFRTGTGYEQYF. The CDR3 nucleotides are TGTGCCAGTTTCAGGACAGGGACGGGGTACGAGCAGTACTTC.

The chain's CDR3 is CASSLILRSGYTF. In nucleotides, the CDR3 is TGCGCCAGCAGCTTAATACTTCGCTCTGGCTACACCTTC. V usage is TRBV5-1 and J usage is TRBJ1-2; no clear D gene. In germline, CDR1 is SGHRS, CDR2 YFSETQ. The CDR3 consists of 13 residues. V was trimmed by 2 bases and J by 7 bases, leaving 12 bases between them.

The chain employs TRBV3-1 (or the pseudogene TRBV3-2) and TRBJ1-3; 10 bases align to TRBD1. The ends lost 4 bases at V and 9 bases at J; junction bases unmatched: 24. The CDR3 sequence is 20 residues long. The germline CDR1 and CDR2 sequences are LGHDT and YNNKEL (reference sequence). Here the CDR3 reads CASSRMTPGTGEVRGTTIYF. For the CDR3, the DNA is TGTGCCAGCAGCCGAATGACCCCAGGGACAGGGGAGGTCAGGGGCACCACCATATATTTT.

The V call is TRBV29-1, the J call TRBJ2-7, with a tentative D call TRBD1 (5 bases). The CDR3 has 13 residues. Per the germline V gene, CDR1 is SQVTM and CDR2 is ANQGSEA. V shed 4 bases and J shed 1 base, with 11 bases lying between them. The CDR3 coding sequence is TGCAGCGTTGCACAGGCGACTTCCTACGAGCAGTACTTC. Its translation is CSVAQATSYEQYF.

CDR3: CASSVDRVREQYF. In DNA, the CDR3 is TGTGCCAGCAGTGTCGACAGGGTTCGCGAGCAGTACTTC. The chain is built from TRBV12-3 or TRBV12-4 and TRBJ2-7; 7 bases align to TRBD1. This CDR3 has 13 residues. Trimming cost V 5 bases and J 6 bases; bases outside gene matches: 7.

A few counts support this clone. The chain is built from TRBV19 and TRBJ1-5; no clear D. V lost 7 bases to trimming and J lost 0 bases, with 10 bases between them. Per germline, CDR1 LNHDA and CDR2 SQIVND (reference sequence). This CDR3 region has 14 residues. The CDR3 region is CASISGNSNQPQHF. The CDR3 region has the DNA TGTGCCAGTATTTCAGGCAATAGCAATCAGCCCCAGCATTTT.